Sequencing of this TCR beta chain was carried out in a study of PD-1 blockade in classical Hodgkin lymphoma. Clones were sequenced by immunoSEQ multiplex PCR, and TCRdb holds only the in-frame ones, with some missing. The sample yields around 30,000 clones, around 68% seen once. Described time point: cycle 4 day 1 (C4D1), after 6 weeks of nivolumab. Every patient had relapsed following autologous stem cell transplantation, and cohorts differed in brentuximab vedotin exposure. Sequences were derived from peripheral blood mononuclear cells (PBMCs), sampled before the fourth cycle of nivolumab. The TCR originated in a human donor with classical Hodgkin lymphoma.

The CDR3 spells CASSLGYSGQMNTEAFF. In DNA, the CDR3 is TGTGCCAGCAGCTTAGGCTATTCGGGACAGATGAACACTGAAGCTTTCTTT. J is TRBJ1-1 and V is TRBV13, with TRBD1 identical over 7 bases. Germline CDR1 and CDR2: PRHDT and FYEKMQ (reference sequence). The CDR3 sequence is 17 residues long. The trim removed 0 bases at V and 0 bases at J, leaving 7 bases unmatched.